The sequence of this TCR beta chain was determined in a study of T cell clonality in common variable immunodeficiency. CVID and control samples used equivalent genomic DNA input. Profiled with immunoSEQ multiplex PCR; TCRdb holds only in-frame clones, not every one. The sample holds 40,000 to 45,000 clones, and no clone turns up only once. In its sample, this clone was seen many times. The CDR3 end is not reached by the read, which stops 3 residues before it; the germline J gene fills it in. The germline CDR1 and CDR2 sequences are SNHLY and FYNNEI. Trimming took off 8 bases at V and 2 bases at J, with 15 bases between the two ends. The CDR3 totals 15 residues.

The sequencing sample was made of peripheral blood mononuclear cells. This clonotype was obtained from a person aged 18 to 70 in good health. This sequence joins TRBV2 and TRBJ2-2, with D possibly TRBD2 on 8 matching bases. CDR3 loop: CASYGRGRNTGELFF. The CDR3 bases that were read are TGTGCCAGCTACGGGAGGGGGCGCAACACCGGGGAG.